The 15 T cell receptor beta chains listed next were all sequenced from one sample in a study. TCRdb analysed the 5' RACE reads with MiXCR anew, one entry per CDR3 protein. This repertoire shows over 55,000 distinct CDR3 sequences, almost 30% found once; its top ten account for roughly 2%. Source material: tumor-infiltrating naive CD4+ T cells sorted from the breast tumor. The subset is: naive CD4+ T cells, CD4+CD45RA+CD25-. These TCRs come from a female donor with breast cancer.

The chain joins TRBV7-3 to TRBJ1-1; D is ambiguous. Germline V gene data show CDR1 as SGHTA and CDR2 as FQGTGA. The V gene lost 5 bases and the J gene lost 0 bases, with 13 bases spanning the gap. This CDR3 is built from 15 residues. In DNA, the CDR3 is TGTGCCAGCAGCCCAACGGGAGGGTTGAACACTGAAGCTTTCTTT. It yields the protein CASSPTGGLNTEAFF.

The rearrangement uses TRBV7-2 and TRBJ2-6, with D unresolved. The CDR3 contains 16 residues. Per the germline V gene, CDR1 is SGHTA and CDR2 is FQGNSA. The V end was cut by 6 bases, the J end by 0 bases, with 12 bases between. Written as DNA, the CDR3 is TGTGCCAGCAGTCGAGGAAGGTTCTCTGGGGCCAACGTCCTGACTTTC. It codes for CASSRGRFSGANVLTF.

The V call is TRBV29-1, the J call TRBJ1-5; D is unclear. CDR3 length: 15 amino acids. Trimming cost V 4 bases and J 3 bases, with 16 bases left between them. Per germline, CDR1 SQVTM and CDR2 ANQGSEA. Written as DNA, the CDR3 is TGCAGCGTTGCCTTTTTCCGGAGGAACAATCAGCCCCAGCATTTT. The encoded protein is CSVAFFRRNNQPQHF.

With regard to this clonotype: Since a much larger clone is just one base distant, this may be a read error. The rearrangement joins TRBV7-9 to TRBJ1-1; the D is unclear. The CDR3 loop spans 12 amino acids. Germline CDR1 is SEHNR and CDR2 is FQNEAQ (reference sequence). This CDR3 is CASSLDNTEASF. The DNA of the CDR3 is TGTGCCAGCAGCTTAGACAACACTGAAGCTTCCTTT.

This clonotype turned up a few times. The V call is TRBV20-1, the J call TRBJ2-1; D may be TRBD2 (7 bases). Trimming removed 6 bases from V and 0 bases from J, with 15 bases in between. Germline V CDR1 and CDR2: DFQATT, SNEGSKA (reference sequence). The CDR3 length is 15 residues. In DNA, the CDR3 is TGCAGTGCCAGACGGGGGGCAAGCTCCTACAATGAGCAGTTCTTC. Residues: CSARRGASSYNEQFF.

This chain joins TRBV7-3 and TRBJ2-2; a possible D gene is TRBD2 (5 bases). The CDR3 length is 15 residues. CDR1 is SGHTA, CDR2 FQGTGA, per germline. Trimming took off 2 bases at V and 5 bases at J, with 12 bases between the two ends. This CDR3 is CASSLGQVATGELFF. CDR3 coding DNA: TGTGCCAGCAGCTTAGGTCAGGTAGCGACCGGGGAGCTGTTTTTT. Full variable domain (missing parts from reference TRBV7-3 and TRBJ2-2): GAGVSQTPSNKVTEKGKYVELRCDPISGHTALYWYRQSLGQGPEFLIYFQGTGAADDSGLPNDRFFAVRPEGSVSTLKIQRTERGDSAVYLCASSLGQVATGELFFGEGSRLTVL.

The genes are TRBV6-1 and TRBJ2-7, with D possibly being TRBD1 or TRBD2 (6 bases each). V gave up 3 bases and J gave up 4 bases, with 10 bases separating them. Germline loops: CDR1 MNHNS, CDR2 SASEGT. CDR3 size: 13 residues. The CDR3 DNA reads TGTGCCAGCAGTGATACAGGGAGGTACGAGCAGTACTTC. Its translation: CASSDTGRYEQYF.

This clonotype was recorded at least ten times. This chain links TRBV6-2 or TRBV6-3 with TRBJ2-1; TRBD2 agrees at 11 bases. The junction had 1 base not matched to a gene; V was cut back by 1 base and J by 5 bases. Germline V gene sequence: CDR1 MNHEY, CDR2 SVGEGT. There are 15 residues in the CDR3. The DNA of the CDR3 is TGTGCCAGCAGTTACTTAGCGGGAGGGAACAATGAGCAGTTCTTC. The encoded protein is CASSYLAGGNNEQFF.

This rearrangement joins TRBV7-2 to TRBJ2-1, with 12 bases aligning to TRBD2. The CDR3 consists of 15 residues. Germline V gives CDR1 SGHTA, CDR2 FQGNSA. V shed 5 bases and J 3 bases; nucleotides not matched to a gene: 2. CDR3 bases: TGTGCCAGCAGCCTACTAGCGGGGGGCTACAATGAGCAGTTCTTC. It yields the protein CASSLLAGGYNEQFF.

About this clonotype: The junction departs from the called germline gene at one end, perhaps through a read error. The J gene is TRBJ2-3, the V gene TRBV10-3, with D possibly being TRBD2 (6 bases). Germline loops: CDR1 ENHRY, CDR2 SYGVKD. This CDR3 has 13 residues. The CDR3 DNA reads as TGTGCCAGCAGTTACGGACTACTAGATACGCAGTATTTT. Translating gives CASSYGLLDTQYF.

V and J are TRBV4-2 and TRBJ1-5; a weak D match, TRBD1 (6 bases). Trimming took 1 base from V and 4 from J, leaving 14 bases between them. Germline lookup yields CDR1 LGHNA and CDR2 YNFKEQ. CDR3 length equals 16 residues. The CDR3 nucleotides are TGTGCCAGCAGCCAAGTCGAAGGACAGAAGAATCAGCCCCAGCATTTT. This translates into CASSQVEGQKNQPQHF.

This clonotype showed up just a few times. The chain couples TRBV6-2 or TRBV6-3 to TRBJ2-7; TRBD2 aligns across 8 bases. V lost 1 base and J lost 0; bases outside the gene matches: 8. This CDR3 comprises 17 residues. CDR1 and CDR2 from the germline V gene are MNHEY and SVGEGT. CDR3 in amino acids: CASSYYPGLVLSYEQYF. The CDR3 DNA follows: TGTGCCAGCAGTTACTACCCGGGACTAGTCCTCTCCTACGAGCAGTACTTC.

Many counts were recorded for this clonotype. The V and J genes are TRBV20-1 and TRBJ1-2; possible D gene TRBD1, 5 bases. Trimming pared 2 bases from V and 2 bases from J, leaving 12 bases between. Germline V lookup: CDR1 DFQATT, CDR2 SNEGSKA (reference sequence). The CDR3 totals 14 residues. Here the CDR3 DNA reads TGCAGTGCTAGACGGGACGGACGAAACTATGGCTACACCTTC. This sequence encodes CSARRDGRNYGYTF.

This clonotype was counted many times. The V gene is TRBV6-1, the J gene TRBJ2-5; D might be TRBD1 or TRBD2, each matching 7 bases. V was cut by 6 bases and J by 4 bases, with 21 bases left in between. The CDR3 totals 16 residues. Germline V gene data show CDR1 as MNHNS and CDR2 as SASEGT. The CDR3 spells CASRAGQSFRGETQYF. The DNA of the CDR3 is TGTGCCAGCAGAGCGGGACAGTCCTTTCGTGGAGAGACCCAGTACTTC.

This clonotype was detected only a few times. This chain links TRBV19 with TRBJ2-1; D gene unclear. Germline CDR1 is LNHDA and CDR2 is SQIVND (reference sequence). The CDR3 runs to 13 residues. The V and J ends lost 7 bases and 7 bases respectively, with 14 bases between them. The CDR3 nucleotides are TGTGCCAGTAAGTCCAGTGTACAGAATGAGCAGTTCTTC. Amino acids: CASKSSVQNEQFF.